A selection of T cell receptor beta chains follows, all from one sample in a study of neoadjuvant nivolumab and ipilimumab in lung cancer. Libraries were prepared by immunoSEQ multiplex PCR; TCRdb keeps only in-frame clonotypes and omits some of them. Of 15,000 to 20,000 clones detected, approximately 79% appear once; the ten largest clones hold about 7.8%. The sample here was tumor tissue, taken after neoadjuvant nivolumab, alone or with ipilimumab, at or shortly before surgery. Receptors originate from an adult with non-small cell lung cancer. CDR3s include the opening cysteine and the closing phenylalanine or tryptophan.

CASSLAGRGLMNTEAFF | TRBJ1-1 | TRBV5-6
CASSPRTSGYTGELFF | TRBJ2-2 | TRBV5-6
CASSPAGGVNTEAFF | TRBJ1-1 | TRBV5-4
CASSPGRGGLADTQYF | TRBJ2-3 | TRBV2
CASSPDGYGYTF | TRBJ1-2 | TRBV11-2
CASSPGGRPTEAFF | TRBJ1-1 | TRBV9
CASSRLFRDRVANEKLFF | TRBJ1-4 | TRBV5-5
CASSLDGARENTDTQYF | TRBJ2-3 | TRBV7-9
CASSVIQGVRQPQHF | TRBJ1-5 | TRBV6-1
CASSLTSPGTQYF | TRBJ2-5 | TRBV5-8
CASSEETSGGALPTYEQYF | TRBJ2-7 | TRBV5-1
CASSYSGGDEKLFF | TRBJ1-4 | TRBV6-5
CASSPRGSDTGELFF | TRBJ2-2 | TRBV7-9
CASSDGAAGDTGELFF | TRBJ2-2 | TRBV10-1
CASSKDRGADEKLFF | TRBJ1-4 | TRBV11-1
CASSLVGSSTDTQYF | TRBJ2-3 | TRBV5-1
CASSPPVTGGNEQFF | TRBJ2-1 | TRBV18
CASSLGSVAGELFF | TRBJ2-2 | TRBV11-3
CASSQGRLAGTVTDTQYF | TRBJ2-3 | TRBV4-2
CASSLKPGGNYGYTF | TRBJ1-2 | TRBV7-3
CASRAGPREAYEQYF | TRBJ2-7 | TRBV5-6
CASSGGTDYEQYF | TRBJ2-7 | TRBV18
CATPGGGDYGYTF | TRBJ1-2 | TRBV6-6
CASSSPGLAIKF | TRBJ2-3 | TRBV5-1
CASIVSGANVLTF | TRBJ2-6 | TRBV6-6
CASRGQGENSPLHF | TRBJ1-6 | TRBV7-2
CASSYDGGGAIKQYF | TRBJ2-7 | TRBV6-6
CASSSYSAVEAFF | TRBJ1-1 | TRBV5-6
CASSLDRNTEAFF | TRBJ1-1 | TRBV5-4
CASSLGVSDTQYF | TRBJ2-3 | TRBV7-8
CASSRGGTTEAFF | TRBJ1-1 | TRBV11-2
CASSFLGLNSNTEAFF | TRBJ1-1 | TRBV11-2
CASSQDSPTGGAEAFF | TRBJ1-1 | TRBV4-3
CASSQEGRNTEAFF | TRBJ1-1 | TRBV4-2
CASSEFSFYEQYF | TRBJ2-7 | TRBV10-3
CASSYGGDSYEQYF | TRBJ2-7 | TRBV6-5
CASSLEAGRGAYQETQYF | TRBJ2-5 | TRBV5-4
CASSPREANYGYTF | TRBJ1-2 | TRBV18
CASSTTYEQYF | TRBJ2-7 | TRBV7-2
CASSYGLAVGELFF | TRBJ2-2 | TRBV6-5
CASSSFAGDFFLEQYF | TRBJ2-7 | TRBV11-2
CASSLVTSGGEQFF | TRBJ2-1 | TRBV7-2
CASSLDGSGNTIYF | TRBJ1-3 | TRBV5-4
CASSSLSGLSHSGNTIYF | TRBJ1-3 | TRBV7-2
CASSLSEGPNTEAFF | TRBJ1-1 | TRBV27
CASSLATAGGYGYTF | TRBJ1-2 | TRBV5-5
CASSEDDGEKLFF | TRBJ1-4 | TRBV6-1
CASSPGQGATDTQYF | TRBJ2-3 | TRBV5-6
CASSLDHYYNEQFF | TRBJ2-1 | TRBV11-3
CASSVSPEPGTGAYGYTF | TRBJ1-2 | TRBV2
CASSPFGGSGNTIYF | TRBJ1-3 | TRBV18
CASSPRATDYMNTEAFF | TRBJ1-1 | TRBV7-8